The 21 T cell receptor beta chains listed next were all sequenced from one sample in a study of CD8+ T cells in alopecia areata. Extracted RNA was reverse transcribed, and the resulting cDNA served as sequencing template. Libraries were prepared by immunoSEQ multiplex PCR; TCRdb keeps only in-frame clonotypes and omits some of them. The profile shows 150,000 to 200,000 clones, less than 80% of them singletons. Specimen: CD8+ T cells sorted from blood, collected at week 0. These receptors were collected from a human donor with alopecia areata.

The chain recombines TRBV4-1 with TRBJ2-7; the D gene is possibly TRBD2 (7 bases). Per germline, CDR1 MGHRA and CDR2 YSYEKL. The CDR3 runs to 15 residues. Trimming shortened V by 0 bases and J by 6 bases, and 15 bases separated the two germline ends. The DNA for the CDR3 is TGCGCCAGCAGCCAAGATGGGCGGGGGCTCTGCGAGCAGTACTTC. Its protein product is CASSQDGRGLCEQYF.

The V gene is TRBV7-2, the J gene TRBJ2-5, with 12 bases fitting TRBD1. The trim removed 3 bases at V and 7 bases at J, leaving 6 bases unmatched. In germline, CDR1 is SGHTA, CDR2 FQGNSA. This CDR3 has 15 amino acids. The CDR3 region is CASSFRDRGRGTQYF. The DNA of the CDR3 is TGTGCCAGCAGCTTCCGGGACAGGGGGCGAGGGACCCAGTACTTC.

This clone was seen only a few times. This chain links TRBV19 with TRBJ1-2, with TRBD1 identical over 12 bases. Germline V gene lookup returns CDR1 LNHDA and CDR2 SQIVND (reference sequence). The CDR3 is 15 residues long. V lost 3 bases, J lost 3 bases, and 2 bases stayed unmatched. The CDR3 region has the DNA TGTGCCAGTAGTATGGGGACAGGGGGCTACTATGGCTACACCTTC. Translating gives CASSMGTGGYYGYTF.

The gene calls are TRBV29-1 and TRBJ1-2; a possible D gene is TRBD1 (5 bases). The germline V gene encodes CDR1 SQVTM and CDR2 ANQGSEA. Trimming stripped 0 bases from V and 5 bases from J, with 10 bases between. There are 13 residues in the CDR3. CDR3 coding DNA: TGCAGCGTTGAAGACACAGGCGGGTATGGCTACACCTTC. Its translation is CSVEDTGGYGYTF.

The table lists this clone with a count of one. This chain connects TRBV4-1 to TRBJ1-1; D not certain. Looked up from germline, CDR1 is MGHRA and CDR2 is YSYEKL. CDR3 length: 12 residues. Deletions cut 2 bases from V and 6 bases from J, with 7 bases between. CDR3 in amino acids: CASSQQTPEAFF. The CDR3, as DNA: TGCGCCAGCAGCCAACAGACCCCTGAAGCTTTCTTT.

The chain employs TRBV5-6 and TRBJ2-7; D call uncertain. Per the germline V gene, CDR1 is SGHDT and CDR2 is YYEEEE. The CDR3 covers 14 residues. V lost 0 bases and J lost 5, with 12 bases in between. The CDR3 here is CASSLDRNAHEQYF. The CDR3 DNA is TGTGCCAGCAGCTTGGACCGAAATGCCCACGAGCAGTACTTC.

The count of this clone is one. The rearrangement links TRBV9 to TRBJ1-2; tentative D call: TRBD1 (6 bases). This CDR3 spans 14 amino acids. Germline CDR1 SGDLS, CDR2 YYNGEE. The V end was cut by 6 bases, the J end by 8 bases, with 20 bases between. This chain's CDR3 is CASTDTRGRRGYTF. DNA for the CDR3: TGTGCCAGCACCGATACCCGGGGGCGGAGAGGCTACACCTTC. Using reference TRBV9 and TRBJ1-2 for the parts outside the CDR3, the full variable domain is DSGVTQTPKHLITATGQRVTLRCSPRSGDLSVYWYQQSLDQGLQFLIQYYNGEERAKGNILERFSAQQFPDLHSELNLSSLELGDSALYFCASTDTRGRRGYTFGSGTRLTVV.

This rearrangement joins TRBV7-9 to TRBJ2-2; a weak D match, TRBD1 (6 bases). The germline V and J ends were trimmed by 3 bases and 3 bases, with 17 bases remaining between them. This CDR3 is built from 17 residues. Germline CDR1 reads SEHNR; CDR2 reads FQNEAQ (reference sequence). The CDR3 loop reads CASSFPWAGEYTGELFF. The CDR3 bases are TGTGCCAGCAGCTTCCCCTGGGCAGGGGAGTACACCGGGGAGCTGTTTTTT.

This clone was picked up one time. The DNA for the CDR3 is TGCGCCAGCAGCCAAGTAGGGGGCGGTTACGAGCAGTACTTC. This gives the protein CASSQVGGGYEQYF. The chain recombines TRBV4-1 with TRBJ2-7, with 7 bases identical to TRBD1. Germline-derived CDR1 and CDR2 are MGHRA and YSYEKL. The CDR3 totals 14 residues. The ends lost 1 base at V and 4 bases at J; junction bases unmatched: 4.

V and J are TRBV2 and TRBJ2-7; 9 nucleotides align to TRBD1. CDR1 is SNHLY, CDR2 FYNNEI, per germline. The V and J ends lost 4 bases and 2 bases, in that order; junction bases with no gene match: 6. The CDR3 loop spans 15 amino acids. CDR3: CASSGWDRETYEQYF. Here the CDR3 DNA reads TGTGCCAGCAGTGGGTGGGACAGGGAGACCTACGAGCAGTACTTC.

In its sample, this clone was seen a few times. The chain links TRBV27 to TRBJ1-2; weak D call: TRBD1 (5 bases). The V end was cut by 3 bases, the J end by 1 base, with 12 bases between. The CDR3 sequence is 15 residues long. Germline lookup yields CDR1 MNHEY and CDR2 SMNVEV (reference sequence). The CDR3 DNA sequence: TGTGCCAGCAGTTTTGGCGCAGGGCTTAACTATGGCTACACCTTC. Protein product: CASSFGAGLNYGYTF.

The chain couples TRBV5-6 to TRBJ1-1; TRBD1 matches at 7 bases. CDR3 length: 13 amino acids. Per germline, CDR1 SGHDT and CDR2 YYEEEE. J lost 4 bases, V lost 1 base, and 1 base had no gene match. This CDR3 reads CASSLSGGTEAFF. The CDR3, as DNA: TGTGCCAGCAGCTTGTCAGGGGGCACTGAAGCTTTCTTT.

This clone came up a few times. The gene calls are TRBV12-5 and TRBJ2-3, with TRBD1 matching over 9 bases. The CDR3 extends over 15 amino acids. V dropped 5 bases and J dropped 4; count of bases not matched to a gene: 7. Germline assignment: CDR1 LGHNT and CDR2 FRNRAP. CDR3 loop: CASGPGQGRADTQYF. The CDR3 coding sequence is TGTGCTAGTGGTCCCGGACAGGGGAGGGCAGATACGCAGTATTTT.

The chain uses TRBV5-6 and TRBJ1-2; D is undetermined. V dropped 4 bases and J dropped 8 bases, with 18 bases sitting between them. The germline V gene has CDR1 SGHDT and CDR2 YYEEEE. The CDR3 sequence is 14 residues long. CDR3 loop: CASSPPSISRGYTF. The CDR3, as DNA: TGTGCCAGCAGCCCCCCGTCCATTTCGCGGGGCTACACCTTC.

The chain links TRBV25-1 to TRBJ2-3; the match to TRBD1 covers 9 bases. There are 15 residues in the CDR3. J was trimmed by 3 bases and V by 4 bases; bases with no gene match: 5. Per the germline V gene, CDR1 is MGHDK and CDR2 is SYGVNS. CDR3 DNA sequence: TGTGCCAGCAGTGTGGGGGACAGGGAAACAGATACGCAGTATTTT. Its translation is CASSVGDRETDTQYF.

The V gene is TRBV7-9, the J gene TRBJ2-4; perhaps TRBD2 as D (6 bases). This CDR3 is 14 amino acids long. Trimming removed 0 bases from V and 6 bases from J, with 9 bases in between. Germline assignment: CDR1 SEHNR and CDR2 FQNEAQ (reference sequence). In DNA, the CDR3 is TGTGCCAGCAGCTTAGCGGGGCGGGGAAACATTCAGTACTTC. Translating gives CASSLAGRGNIQYF.

This clone turned up a few times. This chain links TRBV25-1 with TRBJ2-1; D is perhaps TRBD1 (6 bases). The CDR3 covers 14 residues. V lost 4 bases and J lost 5, with 12 bases in between. Per germline, CDR1 MGHDK and CDR2 SYGVNS. The DNA for the CDR3 is TGTGCCAGCAGTGCTCCTAGGACAGACAATGAGCAGTTCTTC. Its translation is CASSAPRTDNEQFF.

Only a few counts were recorded for this clone. Here the CDR3 reads CSVEASGPWGTYNEQFF. CDR3 coding DNA: TGCAGCGTTGAAGCCTCCGGGCCCTGGGGGACCTACAATGAGCAGTTCTTC. The genes are TRBV29-1 and TRBJ2-1; D could derive from TRBD1 or TRBD2 (5 bases each). The CDR3 is 17 residues long. Germline V gene data show CDR1 as SQVTM and CDR2 as ANQGSEA. V lost 1 base and J lost 2, with 18 bases in between.

The CDR3 spells CASSPGSGGVIQYF. The CDR3 bases are TGTGCCAGCAGCCCGGGTAGCGGGGGGGTCATTCAGTACTTC. The chain recombines TRBV6-5 with TRBJ2-4; 11 bases agree with TRBD2. CDR1 is MNHEY and CDR2 is SVGAGI in the germline V gene. The trim removed 6 bases at V and 9 bases at J, leaving 7 bases unmatched. The CDR3 is 14 residues long.

This clone was seen once. The V gene is TRBV6-6, the J gene TRBJ1-2, with a possible D match to TRBD1 (6 bases). Germline V CDR1 and CDR2: MNHNY, SVGAGI (reference sequence). The CDR3 has 15 residues. Between the trimmed V and J ends, which lost 7 bases and 4 bases, there was a span of 19 bases. The CDR3 loop is CASTSYGGAIYGYTF. The CDR3, as DNA: TGTGCCAGCACCTCGTATGGGGGGGCGATCTATGGCTACACCTTC.

The J gene is TRBJ2-6, the V gene TRBV4-1, with unresolved D. From germline, CDR1 is MGHRA and CDR2 YSYEKL. This CDR3 region has 17 residues. Trimming stripped 1 base from V and 1 base from J, with 11 bases between. The CDR3 sequence is CASSQGLRTSGANVLTF. The CDR3 coding sequence is TGCGCCAGCAGCCAAGGACTTAGAACTTCTGGGGCCAACGTCCTGACTTTC.